The 9 T cell receptor beta chains given below trace back to one sample, sequenced in a study of cytomegalovirus exposure and HLA in healthy donors. A multiplex PCR was run with 60 Vbeta primers and 13 Jbeta primers. TCRdb's table, derived via immunoSEQ multiplex PCR, lists solely in-frame clones and lacks some. The sample records about 280,000 clones, over 85% being singletons. Sequenced material: PBMCs. These receptors came from a woman under 30 in good health and CMV-seronegative.

The V gene is TRBV7-9, the J gene TRBJ2-1; D perhaps matches TRBD1 (6 bases). Germline-derived CDR1 and CDR2 are SEHNR and FQNEAQ (reference sequence). Trimming removed 5 bases from V and 3 bases from J, with 11 bases in between. The length of the CDR3 is 14 residues. The CDR3 spells CASSQGIRYNEQFF. CDR3 nucleotide sequence: TGTGCCAGCAGCCAGGGGATCCGCTACAATGAGCAGTTCTTC. The full variable domain, its missing parts supplied by reference TRBV7-9 and TRBJ2-1, is DTGVSQNPRHKITKRGQNVTFRCDPISEHNRLYWYRQTLGQGPEFLTYFQNEAQLEKSRLLSDRFSAERPKGSFSTLEIQRTEQGDSAMYLCASSQGIRYNEQFFGPGTRLTVL.

This sequence joins TRBV4-1 and TRBJ2-3; 7 bases fit TRBD2. Germline V gene sequence: CDR1 MGHRA, CDR2 YSYEKL. Unmatched junction bases numbered 14, after V lost 4 bases and J lost 1 base. CDR3 length: 18 amino acids. This chain's CDR3 is CASSLSGTIQVGTDTQYF. The CDR3, as DNA: TGCGCCAGCAGCCTCAGCGGGACTATCCAGGTCGGCACAGATACGCAGTATTTT.

The V and J genes are TRBV2 and TRBJ2-1; 9 bases fit TRBD1. V gave up 4 bases and J gave up 10 bases; unmatched junction bases: 8. The CDR3 loop spans 14 amino acids. Germline CDR1 reads SNHLY; CDR2 reads FYNNEI. The CDR3 DNA reads as TGTGCCAGCAGTGTAGGACAGGGGTCATGGGAGCAGTTCTTC. This encodes CASSVGQGSWEQFF.

Written as DNA, the CDR3 is TGTGCCAGCAGTTATCCACAGGGTACAGGCAATCAGCCCCAGCATTTT. Amino acids: CASSYPQGTGNQPQHF. The chain carries TRBV6-6 and TRBJ1-5, with D maybe TRBD1 (6 bases). Between the trimmed V and J ends, which lost 3 bases and 2 bases, there was a span of 14 bases. The CDR3 has 16 residues. The germline V gene has CDR1 MNHNY and CDR2 SVGAGI (reference sequence).

The chain carries TRBV7-9 and TRBJ2-5; 10 bases are shared with TRBD1. The end of the DNA fits TRBJ2-7 better, so the J call may be wrong. The CDR3 covers 19 residues. From germline, CDR1 is SEHNR and CDR2 FQNEAQ (reference sequence). CDR3 amino acids: CASSPEGQGRVFGVYEQYF. CDR3 nucleotides: TGTGCCAGCAGCCCGGAGGGACAGGGGAGGGTATTCGGGGTTTACGAGCAGTACTTC.

The CDR3, as DNA: TGTGCCATCAGGGCAGGGGACGCAACTAATGAAAAACTGTTTTTT. It translates to CAIRAGDATNEKLFF. The V gene is TRBV10-3, the J gene TRBJ1-4; possibly TRBD1 for D (6 bases). Looked up from germline, CDR1 is ENHRY and CDR2 is SYGVKD. V lost 6 bases to trimming and J lost 0 bases, with 11 bases between them. The CDR3 is 15 residues long.

This chain uses TRBV29-1 with TRBJ2-5; D call uncertain. This CDR3 contains 12 residues. Germline-derived CDR1 and CDR2 are SQVTM and ANQGSEA. V was shortened by 4 bases and J by 0 bases, with 6 bases between the two germline ends. The chain's CDR3 is CSVVADQETQYF. The CDR3 coding sequence is TGCAGCGTTGTGGCGGACCAAGAGACCCAGTACTTC.

The chain links TRBV19 to TRBJ2-7; D may be TRBD1 (5 bases). With 5 bases removed from V and 2 bases from J, the gap between germline ends came to 16 bases. This CDR3 comprises 15 residues. CDR1 and CDR2 from the germline V gene are LNHDA and SQIVND (reference sequence). In nucleotides, the CDR3 is TGTGCCAGTAGTGTCACTCTAGACAGCCCCTACGAGCAGTACTTC. Its translation is CASSVTLDSPYEQYF.

The chain links TRBV11-2 to TRBJ1-1; weak D call: TRBD1 (5 bases). Germline V gene sequence: CDR1 SGHAT, CDR2 FQNNGV. The CDR3 covers 17 residues. Trimming cost V 1 base and J 0 bases, with 15 bases left between them. DNA of the CDR3: TGTGCCAGCAGCTTAGTCCCGACAGAGTACATGAACACTGAAGCTTTCTTT. It encodes CASSLVPTEYMNTEAFF.